This TCR beta chain was recovered during a study of T-cell reconstitution after alpha-beta-depleted transplantation in children. The CDR3 is 16 residues long. The germline V gene encodes CDR1 SGHVS and CDR2 FQNEAQ. Trimming at V came to 5 bases and at J to 6 bases, leaving 13 bases not matched to a gene. Unique molecular identifiers were used in preparing the TCRbeta library. TCRdb itself ran the PCR reads through MiXCR, one entry per CDR3 protein. The sample carries some 300,000 distinct CDR3 sequences, 10% recorded once. The specimen was PBMCs from the stem cell graft donor, collected from the stem cell graft. V gene TRBV7-8 combines with J gene TRBJ2-1; 7 bases align to TRBD1. This receptor was obtained from a human donor who donated a stem cell graft to a child with acute lymphoblastic leukemia. This chain's CDR3 is CASSTTTGRRGNEQFF. In DNA, the CDR3 is TGTGCCAGCAGCACTACGACAGGGCGAAGGGGCAATGAGCAGTTCTTC. Full variable domain (rest looked up from reference TRBV7-8 and TRBJ2-1): GAGVSQSPRYKVAKRGQDVALRCDPISGHVSLFWYQQALGQGPEFLTYFQNEAQLDKSGLPSDRFFAERPEGSVSTLKIQRTQQEDSAVYLCASSTTTGRRGNEQFFGPGTRLTVL.